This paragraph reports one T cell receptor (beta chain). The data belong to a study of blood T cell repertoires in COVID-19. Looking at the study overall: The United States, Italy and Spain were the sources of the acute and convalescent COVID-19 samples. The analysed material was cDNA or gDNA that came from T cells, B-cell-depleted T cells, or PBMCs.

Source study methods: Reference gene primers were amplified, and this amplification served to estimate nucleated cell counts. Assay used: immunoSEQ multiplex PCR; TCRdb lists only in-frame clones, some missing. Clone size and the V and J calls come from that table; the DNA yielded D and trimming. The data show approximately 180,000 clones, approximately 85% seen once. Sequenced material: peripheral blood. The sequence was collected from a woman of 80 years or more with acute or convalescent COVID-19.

CDR3 in amino acids: CASSARSQETQYF. The CDR3 nucleotides are TGCGCCAGCAGCGCGAGGTCCCAAGAGACCCAGTACTTC. V and J are TRBV5-1 and TRBJ2-5; D ambiguous. The CDR3 has 13 residues. The germline V gene has CDR1 SGHRS and CDR2 YFSETQ. V was pared by 4 bases and J by 1 base, with 8 bases between.